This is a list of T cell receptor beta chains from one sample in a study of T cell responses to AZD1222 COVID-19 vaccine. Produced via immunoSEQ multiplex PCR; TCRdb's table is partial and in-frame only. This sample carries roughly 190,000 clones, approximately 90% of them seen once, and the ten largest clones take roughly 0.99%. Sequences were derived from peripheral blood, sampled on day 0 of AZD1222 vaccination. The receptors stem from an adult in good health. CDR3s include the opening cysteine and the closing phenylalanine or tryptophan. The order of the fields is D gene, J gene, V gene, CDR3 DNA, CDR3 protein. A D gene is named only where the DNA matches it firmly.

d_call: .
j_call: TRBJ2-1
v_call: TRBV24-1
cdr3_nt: TGTGCCACCAGTGAAGGGGCGGGCCTCTACAATGAGCAGTTCTTC
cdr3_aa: CATSEGAGLYNEQFF

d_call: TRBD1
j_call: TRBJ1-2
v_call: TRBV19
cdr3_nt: TGTGCCTCCCGGGACAGTACATATGGCTACACCTTC
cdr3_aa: CASRDSTYGYTF

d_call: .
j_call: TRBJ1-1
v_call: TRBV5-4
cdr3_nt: TGTGCCAGCAGCCCCGCGGACACTGAAGCTTTCTTT
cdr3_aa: CASSPADTEAFF

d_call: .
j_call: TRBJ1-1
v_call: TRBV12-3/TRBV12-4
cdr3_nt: TGTGCCAGCAGTTTAACGGACAGCACTGAAGCTTTCTTT
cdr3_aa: CASSLTDSTEAFF

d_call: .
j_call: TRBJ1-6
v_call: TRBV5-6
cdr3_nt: TGTGCCAGCAGCTTTTCGTTCGGGGCTAGGCCGGATTCACCCCTCCACTTT
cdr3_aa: CASSFSFGARPDSPLHF

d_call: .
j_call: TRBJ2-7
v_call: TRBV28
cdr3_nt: TGTGCCAGCAGGCTATCCGGGACGCACTCCTACGAGCAGTACTTC
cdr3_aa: CASRLSGTHSYEQYF

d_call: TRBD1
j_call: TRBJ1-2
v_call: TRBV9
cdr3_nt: TGTGCCAGCAGCGACGGACAGGGTTATGGCTACACCTTC
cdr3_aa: CASSDGQGYGYTF

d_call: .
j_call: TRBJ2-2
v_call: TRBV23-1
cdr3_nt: TGCGCCAGCAGTCAGCTGGGGGTCACCGGGGAGCTGTTTTTT
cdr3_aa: CASSQLGVTGELFF

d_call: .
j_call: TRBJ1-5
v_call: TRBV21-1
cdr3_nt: TGTGCCAGCAGCAAAGCTATTATAGTCGGAATGACAGGTAACGGGAAGGGGAATCAGCCCCAGCATTTT
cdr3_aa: CASSKAIIVGMTGNGKGNQPQHF

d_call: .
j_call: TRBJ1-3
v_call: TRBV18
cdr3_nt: TGTGCCAGCTCACCACTATATCGAATTGGAAACACCATATATTTT
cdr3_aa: CASSPLYRIGNTIYF